This T cell receptor beta chain was recorded in a study of technical replicates of blood from a few donors. Trimming took off 2 bases at V and 5 bases at J, with 8 bases between the two ends. Germline values: CDR1 SEHNR, CDR2 FQNEAQ (reference sequence). This CDR3 has 13 amino acids. Method: immunoSEQ multiplex PCR; TCRdb's copy keeps in-frame clones and lacks some. Of fewer than 95,000 clones in the sample, around nine tenths were seen once. The source is a human donor in good health. The rearrangement joins TRBV7-9 to TRBJ2-3; no clear D. Sequencing was carried out using T cells isolated from PBMCs. CDR3 residues: CASSLPGEDTQYF. The CDR3 DNA reads as TGTGCCAGCAGCTTACCGGGTGAAGATACGCAGTATTTT.